This T cell receptor (beta chain) was identified in a study of blood T cell repertoires in COVID-19. The overall study: PBMCs, B-cell-depleted T cells, or T cells were the source of the cDNA or gDNA that made up the material.

Produced via immunoSEQ multiplex PCR; TCRdb's table is partial and in-frame only. This sample carries around 250,000 clones, around 87% of them seen once, and the ten largest clones take 5.5% to 9%. The CDR3 extends over 14 amino acids. Germline V gene lookup returns CDR1 SGHRS and CDR2 YFSETQ. V lost 0 bases to trimming and J lost 6 bases, with 10 bases between them. The sequencing input was peripheral blood. The chain employs TRBV5-1 and TRBJ1-5; maybe TRBD1 (6 bases). This receptor was obtained from a woman aged 70-85 years with active or convalescent COVID-19. In DNA form, the CDR3 reads TGCGCCAGCAGCTTGGAGGGGGGGGCTCAGCCCCAGCATTTT. Protein sequence: CASSLEGGAQPQHF.